A selection of T cell receptor beta chains follows, all from one sample in a study of human T cells and chemical hapten exposure. TCRdb analysed the RACE reads with MiXCR anew, one entry per CDR3 protein. Of about 110,000 distinct CDR3 sequences in the sample, more than 7% were seen once. The sample was whole blood, taken in connection with sensitization to the hapten diphenylcyclopropenone (DPC). All receptors derive from a woman between 35 and 50 years old with alopecia areata. Some clones in this sample may be carry-over from other donors' samples. The CDR3 runs from the conserved cysteine through the conserved F or W. A D gene is named only where the DNA matches it firmly. Clone size is shown for a subset of rows, as once, few, many or a class of expanded clone.

many NA TRBJ2-5 TRBV12-3/TRBV12-4 TGTGCCAGCATGAGACAAGAAGAGACCCAGTACTTC CASMRQEETQYF
NA NA TRBJ2-7 TRBV7-9 TGTGCCAGCAGGGCGTCGGAATACGAGCAGTACTTC CASRASEYEQYF
NA NA TRBJ2-2 TRBV20-1 TGCAGTGCTCGGACGGCGAACACCGGGGAGCTGTTTTTT CSARTANTGELFF
NA NA TRBJ1-1 TRBV29-1 TGCAGCGGGGAGGACACTGAAGCTTTCTTT CSGEDTEAFF
NA TRBD1 TRBJ1-1 TRBV7-9 TGTGCCAGCAGGTCGGGACAGGCCCCATTCTCTGAAGCTTTCTTT CASRSGQAPFSEAFF
many NA TRBJ2-2 TRBV5-6 TGTGCCAGCAGCTTGGGCCCCTTTATCACCGGGGAGCTGTTTTTT CASSLGPFITGELFF
few TRBD2 TRBJ2-5 TRBV3-1 TGTGCCACCTGTTTTAACCCGGCTAGCGGAGAGACCCAGTACTTC CATCFNPASGETQYF
many NA TRBJ2-1 TRBV6-1 TGTGCCAGCAGTGAAGCGCCGCCTAGAACGAACACACGGAATGAGCAGTTCTTC CASSEAPPRTNTRNEQFF
few NA TRBJ1-6 TRBV7-6 TGTGCCAGCAGCTCGGGGCCTTCATCCCTCCACTTT CASSSGPSSLHF
few TRBD1 TRBJ2-3 TRBV5-1 TGCGCCAGCAGCTTGGAGGGACAGGGGGCGAAAGATACGCAGTATTTT CASSLEGQGAKDTQYF
few NA TRBJ2-3 TRBV2 TGTGCCAGCAGCGCTTTGAGCCACACTAGCACAGATACGCAGTATTTT CASSALSHTSTDTQYF
few NA TRBJ2-5 TRBV25-1 TGTGCCAGCAGTGATCAGACAGGCCGGGAGACCCAGTACTTC CASSDQTGRETQYF
few NA TRBJ2-7 TRBV9 TGTGCCAGCAGCGCGTGGGGGACATCCAACGAGCAGTACTTC CASSAWGTSNEQYF
NA NA TRBJ1-5 TRBV29-1 TGCAGCGTCTCCGGGGGCAGGAATCAGCCCCAGCATTTT CSVSGGRNQPQHF
many NA TRBJ1-5 TRBV5-6 TGTGCCAGCAGCTTGGGGGCGTCTTATAGCAATCAGCCCCAGCATTTT CASSLGASYSNQPQHF
NA TRBD1 TRBJ2-5 TRBV3-1 TGTGCCAGCAGCCTCCCCGGGACAGGGGACGAGACCCAGTACTTC CASSLPGTGDETQYF
few TRBD1 TRBJ1-3 TRBV7-2 TGTGCCACCAAGCCGACAGGGGGCAGAAACACCATATATTTT CATKPTGGRNTIYF
many NA TRBJ1-2 TRBV3-1 TGTGCCAGCAGCCCTGCGGTGCCCCCCTGGGGCTACACCTTC CASSPAVPPWGYTF
many NA TRBJ1-5 TRBV2 TGTGCCAGCAGTGACAGGGAGAGTCAGCCCCAGCATTTT CASSDRESQPQHF
few TRBD2 TRBJ2-2 TRBV2 TGTGCCAGCAGACGAGCGGGGGGGCTGGAGGGCACCGGGGAGCTGTTTTTT CASRRAGGLEGTGELFF
few NA TRBJ2-3 TRBV6-5 TGTGCCAGCAGTTATCCCGGGGGAGGCACAGATACGCAGTATTTT CASSYPGGGTDTQYF
few NA TRBJ2-2 TRBV7-3 TGTGCCAGCAGCCCCGGGCCAGTGAACACCGGGGAGCTGTTTTTT CASSPGPVNTGELFF
NA NA TRBJ1-5 TRBV12-3/TRBV12-4 TGTGCCAGCAGTAGGACGGTTAATCAGCCCCAGCATTTT CASSRTVNQPQHF
many NA TRBJ2-7 TRBV28 TGTGCCAGCCGACCCATTGGCCCTGTTTACGAGCAGTACTTC CASRPIGPVYEQYF
NA NA TRBJ2-4 TRBV6-6 TGTGCCAGCCAGGAAGGGGCCAAAAACATTCAGTACTTC CASQEGAKNIQYF
NA TRBD2 TRBJ2-3 TRBV7-2 TGTGCCAGCAGCTTTCCCCAGCGGGGGGGCGCAGATACGCAGTATTTT CASSFPQRGGADTQYF
NA NA TRBJ2-7 TRBV3-1 TGTGCCAGCAGCCAAGGAGACAGTGGGGAGCAGTACTTC CASSQGDSGEQYF
many NA TRBJ1-1 TRBV10-3 TGTGCCACGAGACAACAGGGCGACACTGAAGCTTTCTTT CATRQQGDTEAFF
few TRBD2 TRBJ2-3 TRBV7-2 TGTGCCAGCAGCTTAGATCGCGGGGGGGCCACAGATACGCAGTATTTT CASSLDRGGATDTQYF
few TRBD1 TRBJ2-7 TRBV9 TGTGCCAGCAGCGTAGGGGGACAGGGTGGTGAGCAGTACTTC CASSVGGQGGEQYF
NA TRBD1 TRBJ2-7 TRBV7-2 TGTGCCAGCAGAAGAAGTGGAGACAGGGGTCTTGGCGAGCAGTACTTC CASRRSGDRGLGEQYF
few TRBD2 TRBJ2-7 TRBV12-3/TRBV12-4 TGTGCCAGCAGTCCCGGGACTAGCCACGAGCAGTACTTC CASSPGTSHEQYF
many NA TRBJ2-1 TRBV3-1 TGTGCCAGCACCCAAGGATGGGTGAGCTCCTACAATGAGCAGTTCTTC CASTQGWVSSYNEQFF
many NA TRBJ1-5 TRBV6-2/TRBV6-3 TGTGCCGGTTCGGCCAGCTATAGCAATCAGCCCCAGCATTTT CAGSASYSNQPQHF
few NA TRBJ2-3 TRBV13 TGTGCCAGCAGCGAGGAGGGACGGCACTCCTACACAGATACGCAGTATTTT CASSEEGRHSYTDTQYF
many NA TRBJ2-2 TRBV28 TGTGCCAGCAGTTTGACGGAACCTCACACCGGGGAGCTGTTTTTT CASSLTEPHTGELFF
many TRBD1 TRBJ1-2 TRBV12-3/TRBV12-4 TGTGCCAGCAGCCCGGACAGGGGCCACTATGGCTACACCTTC CASSPDRGHYGYTF
many TRBD2 TRBJ2-5 TRBV11-2 TGTGCCAGCAGCTTAGCGGGGGGGCACCAAGAGACCCAGTACTTC CASSLAGGHQETQYF
many TRBD1 TRBJ2-7 TRBV12-3/TRBV12-4 TGTGCCAGCAGTCGGGACAGTTACGAGCAGTACTTC CASSRDSYEQYF
few NA TRBJ1-2 TRBV7-9 TGTGCCAGCAGCTTAGTCCCAGGGACATATGGCTACACCTTC CASSLVPGTYGYTF
NA NA TRBJ2-1 TRBV29-1 TGCAGCGTTATATCTCCCTACTCCTACAATGAGCAGTTCTTC CSVISPYSYNEQFF
many NA TRBJ2-7 TRBV3-1 TGTGCCAGCAGCCACGGGGCCTACGAGCAGTACTTC CASSHGAYEQYF
few NA TRBJ2-7 TRBV21-1 TGTGCCAGCAGCGCACCGACAGTGAGGAGCTCCTACGAGCAGTACTTC CASSAPTVRSSYEQYF
NA NA TRBJ2-3 TRBV7-2 TGTGCCAGCAGCTTAGGCGGACCTTTCACAGATACGCAGTATTTT CASSLGGPFTDTQYF
many NA TRBJ1-2 TRBV10-3 TGTGCCATCAGTGAGTCGTATGGCTACACCTTC CAISESYGYTF
many NA TRBJ1-2 TRBV12-3/TRBV12-4 TGTGCCAGCAGTTTGGACGTTGTCCGTGGCTACACCTTC CASSLDVVRGYTF
few NA TRBJ1-5 TRBV12-3/TRBV12-4 TGTGCCAGCAGTCGACGGGGGTTTGGACAGAAGGAACAGCCCCAGCATTTT CASSRRGFGQKEQPQHF
many NA TRBJ1-2 TRBV25-1 TGTGCCAGCAGTGGCCCCACCTACTATGGCTACACCTTC CASSGPTYYGYTF
many NA TRBJ2-1 TRBV20-1 TGCAGTGCTAGGGTACTAAGGGGGGGCGGAGGTGAGCAGTTCTTC CSARVLRGGGGEQFF
NA NA TRBJ1-1 TRBV5-1 TGCGCCAGCAGCTTCGAGGGGAACACTGAAGCTTTCTTT CASSFEGNTEAFF
many NA TRBJ1-2 TRBV12-3/TRBV12-4 TGTGCCGCTGTAAGTTTAGCCAACTATGGCTACACCTTC CAAVSLANYGYTF
NA TRBD2 TRBJ2-1 TRBV27 TGTGCCAGCAGTCTCCTCGGGGGGAAGGGAGGCAATGAGCAGTTCTTC CASSLLGGKGGNEQFF
many NA TRBJ1-1 TRBV29-1 TGCAGCGTTCCATCCAGAGCTGGGGGGACTCTGAACACTGAAGCTTTCTTT CSVPSRAGGTLNTEAFF
NA NA TRBJ2-3 TRBV7-2 TGTGCCAGCAGCGACGGGACGAGTCGTACGCAGTATTTT CASSDGTSRTQYF
NA NA TRBJ1-3 TRBV10-3 TGTGCCATCATCGGCGGGGGATCTGGAAACACCATATATTTT CAIIGGGSGNTIYF
few TRBD1 TRBJ1-1 TRBV5-5 TGTGCCAGCAGCTTGCAGGGGGCTTGGACTGAAGCTTTCTTT CASSLQGAWTEAFF
NA NA TRBJ1-1 TRBV9 TGTGCCAGCAGCGCAGATCCGACGGGCCTCCGTAACGAGGAAGCTTTCTTT CASSADPTGLRNEEAFF
many NA TRBJ1-1 TRBV5-1 TGCGCCAGCAGCTTGTACGGATTTAACACTGAAGCTTTCTTT CASSLYGFNTEAFF
NA TRBD2 TRBJ2-7 TRBV28 TGTGCCAGCAGTTTAGGGGAGGGAGTGGGGTACGAGCAGTACTTC CASSLGEGVGYEQYF